Presented here are 29 T cell receptor beta chains from one specimen sequenced in a study of regulatory dendritic cells for organ transplantation. This table comes from immunoSEQ multiplex PCR, and its TCRdb copy is limited to in-frame clones, with some not included. The profile shows 11,000 or so clones, roughly two thirds of them singletons. Sequencing used memory CD8+ T cells from blood. Stated subset: CD45RO+ memory T cells. The origin of the receptors is a human donor in good health.

The rearrangement links TRBV4-3 to TRBJ2-5; D not resolved. Germline V lookup: CDR1 LGHNA, CDR2 YSLEER. The CDR3 has 14 residues. V was cut by 1 base and J by 5 bases, with 11 bases left in between. CDR3 bases: TGCGCCAGCAGCCAAGGGGTTGAAGTTGAGACCCAGTACTTC. Translation gives CASSQGVEVETQYF.

The chain links TRBV6-6 to TRBJ2-3; D is unresolved. Germline CDR1 MNHNY, CDR2 SVGAGI (reference sequence). The V end was cut by 2 bases, the J end by 2 bases, with 8 bases between. This CDR3 is 14 amino acids long. The CDR3 nucleotides read TGTGCCAGCAGTTACCGCGGATACACAGATACGCAGTATTTT. This codes for CASSYRGYTDTQYF.

The rearrangement links TRBV7-8 to TRBJ2-5; 8 bases map to TRBD2. Per germline, CDR1 SGHVS and CDR2 FQNEAQ. The ends lost 0 bases at V and 7 bases at J; junction bases unmatched: 10. The CDR3 extends over 16 amino acids. CDR3 nucleotides: TGTGCCAGCAGCTTAGCTCGGGGGGGGCCTTGGGGGACCCAGTACTTC. Translation gives CASSLARGGPWGTQYF.

This sequence joins TRBV15 and TRBJ2-7; 9 positions agree with TRBD1. The junction had 8 bases not matched to a gene; V was cut back by 0 bases and J by 2 bases. This CDR3 region has 17 residues. Germline CDR1 is LNHNV and CDR2 is YYDKDF (reference sequence). The CDR3 DNA reads TGTGCCACCAGCAGAGATGGGGCCACAGGGGGCCCCTACGAGCAGTACTTC. Its protein is CATSRDGATGGPYEQYF.

The chain joins TRBV4-3 to TRBJ2-3; 7 bases agree with TRBD2. The germline CDR1 and CDR2 sequences are LGHNA and YSLEER. The CDR3 consists of 15 residues. The trim removed 3 bases at V and 0 bases at J, leaving 3 bases unmatched. CDR3 in DNA: TGCGCCAGCAGCCAGATGACTAGCAGCACAGATACGCAGTATTTT. This encodes CASSQMTSSTDTQYF.

The chain employs TRBV9 and TRBJ2-1; TRBD2 aligns across 10 bases. V shed 1 base and J 8 bases; nucleotides not matched to a gene: 6. There are 15 residues in the CDR3. Germline V gives CDR1 SGDLS, CDR2 YYNGEE. The CDR3 nucleotides read TGTGCCAGCAGCGTATGGGCTAGCGGGGGCTATGAGCAGTTCTTC. Encoded protein: CASSVWASGGYEQFF.

The chain carries TRBV7-9 and TRBJ2-7; D perhaps matches TRBD2 (6 bases). Germline lookup yields CDR1 SEHNR and CDR2 FQNEAQ (reference sequence). The CDR3 has 12 residues. Trimming removed 5 bases at V and 5 bases at J, with 10 bases between. CDR3 DNA sequence: TGTGCCAGCAGCGTGGACTATAACGAGCAGTACTTC. Translating gives CASSVDYNEQYF.

The gene calls are TRBV5-1 and TRBJ2-7; possibly TRBD2 for D (5 bases). The CDR3 covers 15 residues. Germline assignment: CDR1 SGHRS and CDR2 YFSETQ. Trimming shortened V by 0 bases and J by 4 bases, and 14 bases separated the two germline ends. CDR3 DNA: TGCGCCAGCAGCTTGGGCCTAGCAGAGAGTTACGAGCAGTACTTC. Translation gives CASSLGLAESYEQYF.

The chain has TRBV6-4 and TRBJ2-1, with 8 bases matching TRBD2. V trimming: 3 bases; J trimming: 2 bases; junction bases outside the gene matches: 9. The CDR3 length is 17 residues. CDR1 is MRHNA and CDR2 is SNTAGT in the germline V gene. In nucleotides, the CDR3 is TGTGCCAGCAGTGAATATAGCGGGGCGGGCGCCTACAATGAGCAGTTCTTC. The encoded protein is CASSEYSGAGAYNEQFF.

The V and J genes are TRBV15 and TRBJ2-7; perhaps TRBD2 as D (5 bases). Per the germline V gene, CDR1 is LNHNV and CDR2 is YYDKDF (reference sequence). V lost 4 bases, J lost 3 bases, and 13 bases lay in between. The CDR3 extends over 14 amino acids. Here the CDR3 DNA reads TGTGCCACCAGCATAGGTACGGGGTACTACGAGCAGTACTTC. Its translation is CATSIGTGYYEQYF. The full variable domain, completed using reference TRBV15 and TRBJ2-7, is DAMVIQNPRYQVTQFGKPVTLSCSQTLNHNVMYWYQQKSSQAPKLLFHYYDKDFNNEADTPDNFQSRRPNTSFCFLDIRSPGLGDTAMYLCATSIGTGYYEQYFGPGTRLTVT.

The rearrangement joins TRBV5-5 to TRBJ2-3; the match to TRBD2 covers 11 bases. Germline trimming cut 3 bases from V and 2 bases from J; bases unmatched to any gene: 11. The CDR3 is 18 amino acids. CDR1 SGHKS and CDR2 YYEKEE come from the germline V gene (reference sequence). The CDR3 region has the DNA TGTGCCAGCAGCTCCTCCGCCCGACTAGCGGGGCACACAGATACGCAGTATTTT. Its translation is CASSSSARLAGHTDTQYF.

The rearrangement uses TRBV28 and TRBJ2-7, with D perhaps matching TRBD1 (5 bases). Trimming shortened V by 7 bases and J by 0 bases, and 10 bases separated the two germline ends. The CDR3 loop spans 13 amino acids. In germline, CDR1 is MDHEN, CDR2 SYDVKM. This CDR3 reads CASNLGVSYEQYF. CDR3 coding DNA: TGTGCCAGCAACCTAGGGGTCTCCTACGAGCAGTACTTC.

V is TRBV7-9 and J is TRBJ1-2, with 7 nucleotides matching TRBD1. The germline V gene has CDR1 SEHNR and CDR2 FQNEAQ (reference sequence). With 6 bases clipped from V and 8 bases from J, the junction kept 9 bases outside the gene matches. This CDR3 is 13 amino acids long. CDR3 region: CASSEKGAEGYTF. The CDR3 nucleotides read TGTGCCAGCAGTGAAAAGGGGGCGGAAGGCTACACCTTC.

This chain uses TRBV9 with TRBJ2-7, with D possibly matching TRBD1 (5 bases). The germline V and J ends were trimmed by 0 bases and 5 bases, with 9 bases remaining between them. The CDR3 is 13 amino acids. Germline assignment: CDR1 SGDLS and CDR2 YYNGEE. CDR3 amino acids: CASSVEGVDEQYF. In nucleotides, the CDR3 is TGTGCCAGCAGCGTAGAAGGGGTCGACGAGCAGTACTTC. Supplemented by reference TRBV9 and TRBJ2-7, the full variable domain reads DSGVTQTPKHLITATGQRVTLRCSPRSGDLSVYWYQQSLDQGLQFLIQYYNGEERAKGNILERFSAQQFPDLHSELNLSSLELGDSALYFCASSVEGVDEQYFGPGTRLTVT.

The J gene is TRBJ1-4, the V gene TRBV4-2; the D gene is possibly TRBD1 (6 bases). V dropped 0 bases and J dropped 8 bases, with 25 bases sitting between them. Germline assignment: CDR1 LGHNA and CDR2 YNFKEQ. CDR3 size: 19 residues. CDR3: CASSQDLVLLRGGNEKLFF. The CDR3 coding sequence is TGTGCCAGCAGCCAAGATCTGGTTCTCCTGAGAGGGGGGAACGAAAAACTGTTTTTT.

This chain joins TRBV6-5 and TRBJ2-3; 8 nucleotides line up with TRBD2. Germline CDR1 MNHEY, CDR2 SVGAGI. The ends lost 8 bases at V and 3 bases at J; junction bases unmatched: 7. This CDR3 is 14 amino acids long. The CDR3 nucleotides read TGTGCCAGCGCACGGGGGGGTGAAACAGATACGCAGTATTTT. It codes for CASARGGETDTQYF.

This clone was counted a few times. This chain links TRBV7-9 with TRBJ2-1, with D tentatively TRBD2 (6 bases). This CDR3 comprises 10 residues. Germline CDR1 SEHNR, CDR2 FQNEAQ (reference sequence). Trimming left V 11 bases short and J 6 bases short, with 8 bases between. CDR3 bases: TGTGCCTCCGGGGGCAATGAGCAGTTCTTC. Amino acid sequence: CASGGNEQFF. The complete variable domain, with remaining parts taken from reference TRBV7-9 and TRBJ2-1, reads DTGVSQNPRHKITKRGQNVTFRCDPISEHNRLYWYRQTLGQGPEFLTYFQNEAQLEKSRLLSDRFSAERPKGSFSTLEIQRTEQGDSAMYLCASGGNEQFFGPGTRLTVL.

This clone was observed a handful of times. V is TRBV13 and J is TRBJ1-1; possible D gene TRBD1, 5 bases. The V end lost 2 bases, the J end lost 0 bases, and 10 bases lay between the germline ends. The germline CDR1 and CDR2 sequences are PRHDT and FYEKMQ (reference sequence). The CDR3 covers 15 residues. The CDR3, as DNA: TGTGCCAGCAGCTTACGGGGCTCGGTGAACACTGAAGCTTTCTTT. As protein: CASSLRGSVNTEAFF. Based on the CDR3 plus reference TRBV13 and TRBJ1-1, the full variable domain is AAGVIQSPRHLIKEKRETATLKCYPIPRHDTVYWYQQGPGQDPQFLISFYEKMQSDKGSIPDRFSAQQFSDYHSELNMSSLELGDSALYFCASSLRGSVNTEAFFGQGTRLTVV.

This clone was detected only a few times. The chain has TRBV2 and TRBJ1-1; 8 bases map to TRBD1. Per germline, CDR1 SNHLY and CDR2 FYNNEI. The CDR3 contains 14 residues. The J segment lost 3 bases and the V segment lost 6 bases, leaving 6 bases of the junction unmatched. CDR3 nucleotides: TGTGCCAGCAGAACAGGACAGGGTTACACTGAAGCTTTCTTT. Its protein is CASRTGQGYTEAFF.

The V and J genes are TRBV27 and TRBJ2-1; D is unresolved. Germline V lookup: CDR1 MNHEY, CDR2 SMNVEV (reference sequence). V lost 6 bases to trimming and J lost 2 bases, with 2 bases between them. This CDR3 is built from 11 residues. The CDR3, as DNA: TGTGCCAGCAGGGCCTACAATGAGCAGTTCTTC. Translation: CASRAYNEQFF.

Here the CDR3 DNA reads TGCGCCAGCGGAGAAGATACGCAGTATTTT. Residues: CASGEDTQYF. The rearrangement joins TRBV10-2 to TRBJ2-3; unclear D gene. V lost 8 bases to trimming and J lost 5 bases, with 5 bases between them. This CDR3 region has 10 residues. CDR1 is WSHSY, CDR2 SAAADI, per germline.

V gene TRBV10-2 combines with J gene TRBJ2-4; D gene ambiguous. Trimming removed 4 bases at V and 8 bases at J, with 15 bases between. The CDR3 contains 14 residues. Looked up from germline, CDR1 is WSHSY and CDR2 is SAAADI. The CDR3: CASSAGPRSDIQYF. The CDR3 nucleotides read TGCGCCAGCAGTGCCGGGCCACGTTCGGACATTCAGTACTTC.

The rearrangement links TRBV29-1 to TRBJ2-3; TRBD1 matches at 12 bases. Germline trimming cut 4 bases from V and 1 base from J; bases unmatched to any gene: 15. In germline, CDR1 is SQVTM, CDR2 ANQGSEA. The CDR3 spans 19 residues. The CDR3 DNA reads as TGCAGCGTTGCGGCCGGGACAGGGGGCTTCGGGGTTGGCACAGATACGCAGTATTTT. Protein: CSVAAGTGGFGVGTDTQYF.

This sequence joins TRBV28 and TRBJ2-7, with 9 bases that match TRBD2. Germline loops: CDR1 MDHEN, CDR2 SYDVKM. This CDR3 region has 14 residues. The V gene end was trimmed by 3 bases and the J gene end by 1 base; junction bases not matched to a gene: 1. CDR3 bases: TGTGCCAGCAGTTTCCTAGCGGGATCCTACGAGCAGTACTTC. Amino acids: CASSFLAGSYEQYF.

This chain connects TRBV7-9 to TRBJ1-2, with a tentative D call TRBD1 (5 bases). Germline CDR1 SEHNR, CDR2 FQNEAQ (reference sequence). V lost 3 bases, J lost 4 bases, and 12 bases lay in between. CDR3 size: 14 residues. CDR3 protein: CASSFDGGGYGYTF. CDR3 sequence (DNA): TGTGCCAGCAGCTTTGATGGGGGAGGCTATGGCTACACCTTC.

This chain joins TRBV6-1 and TRBJ1-2; a possible D gene is TRBD1 (5 bases). The CDR3 consists of 14 residues. The V and J ends lost 10 bases and 4 bases respectively, with 19 bases between them. Germline loops: CDR1 MNHNS, CDR2 SASEGT. CDR3: CAISPGLRSYGYTF. DNA of the CDR3: TGTGCCATTTCACCGGGACTCAGGAGCTATGGCTACACCTTC.

V gene TRBV4-2 combines with J gene TRBJ1-2, with D possibly TRBD1 on 6 matching bases. The CDR3 is 14 amino acids. Trimming removed 7 bases at V and 8 bases at J, with 20 bases between. The germline V gene has CDR1 LGHNA and CDR2 YNFKEQ. CDR3 region: CASTQEGGRWGYTF. The DNA of the CDR3 is TGTGCCAGCACCCAGGAGGGGGGACGTTGGGGCTACACCTTC.

V gene TRBV6-4 combines with J gene TRBJ2-3; a possible D gene is TRBD1 (5 bases). V was cut by 3 bases and J by 2 bases, with 9 bases left in between. Germline V lookup: CDR1 MRHNA, CDR2 SNTAGT. This CDR3 spans 14 amino acids. CDR3 sequence reads: CASSETGITDTQYF. The CDR3 DNA reads as TGTGCCAGCAGTGAAACAGGAATCACAGATACGCAGTATTTT.

This chain connects TRBV19 to TRBJ1-5; TRBD1 aligns across 8 bases. In germline, CDR1 is LNHDA, CDR2 SQIVND (reference sequence). There are 13 residues in the CDR3. The CDR3 DNA reads as TGTGGATTGACAGGGGTCGGCAATCAGCCCCAGCATTTT. Encoded protein: CGLTGVGNQPQHF.